Reported below is one T cell receptor (beta chain). The record originates from a study of shared clonotypes between healthy human individuals. Clones were sequenced by immunoSEQ multiplex PCR, and TCRdb holds only the in-frame ones, with some missing. Among under 2,500,000 clones, around 95% were seen once, and the ten largest hold around 0.13%. Germline trimming cut 5 bases from V and 6 bases from J; bases unmatched to any gene: 7. CDR1 is SGHDT, CDR2 YYEEEE, per germline. This CDR3 contains 13 residues. The origin of this receptor is a man aged 18-30 years in good health. The chain joins TRBV5-6 to TRBJ1-2; TRBD1 matches at 7 bases. The source material was naive CD4+ T cells sorted from blood. Subset reported: CD45RA+ positively selected. The CDR3 DNA follows: TGTGCCAGCAGGGGAGTAGGGGGCAATGGCTACACCTTC. Its translation: CASRGVGGNGYTF. Full variable domain (outside the CDR3, taken from reference TRBV5-6 and TRBJ1-2): DAGVTQSPTHLIKTRGQQVTLRCSPKSGHDTVSWYQQALGQGPQFIFQYYEEEERQRGNFPDRFSGHQFPNYSSELNVNALLLGDSALYLCASRGVGGNGYTFGSGTRLTVV.